The 16 T cell receptor beta chains in this list originate from one sample, sequenced in a study of CD8 T cells in Susac syndrome. With random hexamers, reverse transcription was performed on 0.5 to 1 ug of RNA. A single record per CDR3 protein comes from TCRdb applying MiXCR to the immunoSEQ multiplex PCR reads. The sample yields about 200,000 distinct CDR3 sequences, 85% to 95% seen once. The sample comprised CD4+ T cells from PBMCs. These receptors originate from a human donor with multiple sclerosis.

The V and J genes are TRBV30 and TRBJ1-6; TRBD1 matches 7 bases. The CDR3 is 12 residues long. With V trimmed by 8 bases and J by 10 bases, 8 bases remained unmatched. Germline V lookup: CDR1 GTSNPN, CDR2 SVGIG (reference sequence). Here the CDR3 reads CASRQGMSPLHF. The CDR3 nucleotides read TGTGCCAGCCGACAGGGTATGTCACCCCTCCACTTT.

J is TRBJ2-7 and V is TRBV20-1; a weak D match, TRBD2 (6 bases). V gave up 1 base and J gave up 6 bases, with 13 bases separating them. Germline values: CDR1 DFQATT, CDR2 SNEGSKA (reference sequence). The CDR3 is 13 amino acids. The CDR3 loop reads CSARVTGTREQYV. CDR3 DNA sequence: TGCAGTGCTAGAGTAACCGGGACTCGCGAGCAGTACGTC.

This clonotype was recorded only once. This chain uses TRBV25-1 with TRBJ2-7; TRBD1 matches at 7 bases. Unmatched junction bases numbered 10, after V lost 1 base and J lost 4 bases. CDR1 and CDR2 (germline): MGHDK, SYGVNS. This CDR3 spans 16 amino acids. CDR3 DNA: TGTGCCAGCAGTGAATCCTCCGGGACAGCCCGATACGAGCAGTACTTC. As protein: CASSESSGTARYEQYF.

The chain is built from TRBV10-3 and TRBJ2-7, with 8 nucleotides matching TRBD1. V shed 3 bases and J 1 base; nucleotides not matched to a gene: 5. The CDR3 is 15 residues long. From germline, CDR1 is ENHRY and CDR2 SYGVKD. The CDR3 nucleotides are TGTGCCATCAGTGATTGGGGACAGGCATCCTACGAGCAGTACTTC. Amino acid sequence: CAISDWGQASYEQYF.

This rearrangement joins TRBV9 to TRBJ2-3; D gene ambiguous. V shed 0 bases and J shed 5 bases, with 4 bases lying between them. In germline, CDR1 is SGDLS, CDR2 YYNGEE. The length of the CDR3 is 12 residues. CDR3 loop: CASSVDGDTQYF. In nucleotides, the CDR3 is TGTGCCAGCAGCGTAGACGGAGATACGCAGTATTTT.

This chain uses TRBV19 with TRBJ1-1, with D maybe TRBD1 (5 bases). Between the trimmed V and J ends, which lost 5 bases and 1 base, there was a span of 14 bases. Looked up from germline, CDR1 is LNHDA and CDR2 is SQIVND (reference sequence). This CDR3 spans 15 amino acids. The CDR3 DNA sequence: TGTGCCAGTAGTCCCCCTCTCGACAGGAACACTGAAGCTTTCTTT. Protein product: CASSPPLDRNTEAFF.

The chain uses TRBV3-1 and TRBJ1-1; 10 bases map to TRBD1. The V gene's germline CDR1 is LGHDT and CDR2 YNNKEL (reference sequence). Unmatched junction bases numbered 3, after V lost 1 base and J lost 7 bases. The CDR3 is 14 residues long. As DNA, the CDR3 is TGTGCCAGCAGCCAAGGAGGGGACAGGGGTGAAGCTTTCTTT. It translates to CASSQGGDRGEAFF.

V and J are TRBV3-1 and TRBJ2-3, with no clear D. The germline V gene encodes CDR1 LGHDT and CDR2 YNNKEL (reference sequence). The length of the CDR3 is 12 residues. With 2 bases removed from V and 5 bases from J, the gap between germline ends came to 5 bases. This CDR3 reads CASSQRIDTQYF. CDR3 DNA: TGTGCCAGCAGCCAAAGAATAGATACGCAGTATTTT.

The V gene is TRBV25-1, the J gene TRBJ2-5; D perhaps matches TRBD1 (6 bases). In germline, CDR1 is MGHDK, CDR2 SYGVNS. CDR3 length: 13 amino acids. V shed 4 bases and J shed 4 bases, with 10 bases lying between them. DNA for the CDR3: TGTGCCAGCAGTGGTACAGGGCCAGAGACCCAGTACTTC. This gives the protein CASSGTGPETQYF.

The sample holds one count of this clonotype. The rearrangement uses TRBV5-1 and TRBJ2-5; 7 nucleotides align to TRBD2. The CDR3 has 14 residues. Looked up from germline, CDR1 is SGHRS and CDR2 is YFSETQ. J lost 5 bases, V lost 3 bases, and 7 bases had no gene match. The CDR3 region has the DNA TGCGCCAGCAGCTGGGCGGGGGTTGAGGAGACCCAGTACTTC. Its translation: CASSWAGVEETQYF. The full variable domain, in which reference TRBV5-1 and TRBJ2-5 provide the parts outside the CDR3, is KAGVTQTPRYLIKTRGQQVTLSCSPISGHRSVSWYQQTPGQGLQFLFEYFSETQRNKGNFPGRFSGRQFSNSRSEMNVSTLELGDSALYLCASSWAGVEETQYFGPGTRLLVL.

The rearrangement joins TRBV20-1 to TRBJ1-2; weak D call: TRBD1 (5 bases). Germline V gene data show CDR1 as DFQATT and CDR2 as SNEGSKA (reference sequence). There are 16 residues in the CDR3. Trimming stripped 2 bases from V and 4 bases from J, with 20 bases between. CDR3 DNA sequence: TGCAGTGCTAGACTCACGAGGACAACCACTCTCTATGGCTACACCTTC. This translates into CSARLTRTTTLYGYTF.

The rearrangement uses TRBV3-1 and TRBJ2-7, with 12 bases matching TRBD2. The CDR3 length is 14 residues. Germline V gene sequence: CDR1 LGHDT, CDR2 YNNKEL (reference sequence). After removal of 3 bases from V and 8 bases from J, the junction contained 5 bases not matched to a gene. Here the CDR3 reads CASSQNLAGGQQYV. In nucleotides, the CDR3 is TGTGCCAGCAGCCAGAATCTAGCGGGGGGGCAGCAGTACGTC.

The chain uses TRBV15 and TRBJ2-5, with D hard to call. Trimming cost V 4 bases and J 6 bases, with 6 bases left between them. The germline gives CDR1 LNHNV, CDR2 YYDKDF (reference sequence). CDR3 size: 11 residues. Here the CDR3 reads CATSTKQTQYF. The DNA of the CDR3 is TGTGCCACCAGCACTAAACAGACCCAGTACTTC.

The gene calls are TRBV3-1 and TRBJ1-1; D perhaps matches TRBD1 (6 bases). CDR3 size: 17 residues. Trimming took off 0 bases at V and 1 base at J, with 15 bases between the two ends. Germline V gene data show CDR1 as LGHDT and CDR2 as YNNKEL (reference sequence). The CDR3 is CASSQDRSRGANTEAFF. The CDR3, as DNA: TGTGCCAGCAGCCAAGATCGGAGCAGGGGTGCGAACACTGAAGCTTTCTTT. The whole variable domain, remainder taken from reference TRBV3-1 and TRBJ1-1, is DTAVSQTPKYLVTQMGNDKSIKCEQNLGHDTMYWYKQDSKKFLKIMFSYNNKELIINETVPNRFSPKSPDKAHLNLHINSLELGDSAVYFCASSQDRSRGANTEAFFGQGTRLTVV.

The chain is built from TRBV3-1 and TRBJ2-7; TRBD2 agrees at 8 bases. After removal of 4 bases from V and 5 bases from J, the junction contained 13 bases not matched to a gene. From germline, CDR1 is LGHDT and CDR2 YNNKEL (reference sequence). The CDR3 runs 16 residues. This chain's CDR3 is CASSLYGGGKEDEQYF. CDR3 bases: TGTGCCAGCAGCCTCTATGGCGGGGGGAAGGAGGACGAGCAGTACTTC.

This chain links TRBV6-5 with TRBJ2-5; 10 positions agree with TRBD2. The CDR3 loop spans 13 amino acids. CDR1 is MNHEY and CDR2 is SVGAGI in the germline V gene. V was pared by 10 bases and J by 10 bases, with 12 bases of the junction left unmatched. The CDR3, as DNA: TGTGCCACCGAGGGGGAAGCGGGGGGGCACCAGTACTTC. Amino acid sequence: CATEGEAGGHQYF.